This TCR beta chain was found in a study of cytomegalovirus exposure and HLA in healthy donors. Findings of the study overall: Previously analyzed data showed that most TCR beta V segments were productive at a frequency of about 87% or about 30%.

In germline, CDR1 is KGHSH, CDR2 LQKENI. This CDR3 comprises 16 residues. V was clipped by 4 bases and J by 0 bases, with 13 bases between them. A word on this clone: The antigen is not known.

PCR amplification relied on 60 Vbeta primers (plus 13 Jbeta primers). Here immunoSEQ multiplex PCR was the method, and the copy in TCRdb shows in-frame clones only, minus some. Among 100,000 or so clones listed, roughly four fifths were seen once. The sample comprised PBMCs. The sequence was obtained from a man in his forties in good health and CMV-seronegative. This sequence joins TRBV18 and TRBJ1-5, with D possibly matching TRBD1 (6 bases). Here the CDR3 DNA reads TGTGCCAGCTCACTAGGGGGTGAGAGTAGCAATCAGCCCCAGCATTTT. Amino acid sequence: CASSLGGESSNQPQHF.